One sample yielded the 32 T cell receptor beta chains listed below, sequenced in a study of blood T cells in healthy people across ages. A second PCR of 7 to 11 cycles used a sample-barcoded 5' primer and a J-beta primer mix. From the 5' RACE reads, TCRdb called clonotypes with MiXCR, one entry per CDR3 protein. Seen here are roughly 800,000 distinct CDR3 sequences, roughly 40% observed once, and the top ten hold 10% to 15%. Source material: blood. The origin of the receptors is a young man in good health.

The genes are TRBV20-1 and TRBJ2-7; TRBD2 agrees at 13 bases. J lost 4 bases, V lost 6 bases, and 6 bases had no gene match. This CDR3 contains 14 residues. The germline V gene encodes CDR1 DFQATT and CDR2 SNEGSKA (reference sequence). CDR3 nucleotide sequence: TGCAGTGCGTCGGGACTAGCGGGACAATACGAGCAGTACTTC. Its translation is CSASGLAGQYEQYF.

The J gene is TRBJ2-5, the V gene TRBV3-1; D gene ambiguous. Per germline, CDR1 LGHDT and CDR2 YNNKEL (reference sequence). Between the trimmed V and J ends, which lost 4 bases and 1 base, there was a span of 10 bases. The CDR3 spans 14 residues. The CDR3 nucleotides read TGTGCCAGCAGCCTTCGTATAGTCCAAGAGACCCAGTACTTC. Protein sequence: CASSLRIVQETQYF.

The rearrangement uses TRBV6-5 and TRBJ2-1; perhaps TRBD2 as D (5 bases). Germline V gene sequence: CDR1 MNHEY, CDR2 SVGAGI. Trimming removed 0 bases at V and 12 bases at J, with 21 bases between. The CDR3 has 16 amino acids. CDR3 coding DNA: TGTGCCAGCAGTTACTCCCTCGGGGATATGGCAGATGGGCAGTTCTTC. Translation gives CASSYSLGDMADGQFF.

CDR3 sequence reads: CASSSTPGGVTGEQFF. In DNA form, the CDR3 reads TGTGCCAGCAGCTCCACCCCAGGGGGCGTTACCGGTGAGCAGTTCTTC. The chain recombines TRBV5-6 with TRBJ2-1; 8 positions match TRBD1. V was pared by 3 bases and J by 9 bases, with 14 bases of the junction left unmatched. The CDR3 has 16 residues. Looked up from germline, CDR1 is SGHDT and CDR2 is YYEEEE.

The chain combines TRBV7-2 with TRBJ2-5; D is perhaps TRBD2 (5 bases). This CDR3 region has 14 residues. Germline V gives CDR1 SGHTA, CDR2 FQGNSA. The ends were cut back, 7 bases at V and 5 bases at J, with 17 bases in the middle. The CDR3 nucleotides are TGTGCCAGCAACCCCAGAGCCGGGGAGGAGACCCAGTACTTC. Translated: CASNPRAGEETQYF.

As DNA, the CDR3 is TGTGCCAGCAGCTGGGGACTGGGCTATGGCTACACCTTC. This encodes CASSWGLGYGYTF. The rearrangement uses TRBV6-5 and TRBJ1-2, with TRBD1 as a possible D gene (5 bases). V was pared by 6 bases and J by 4 bases, with 12 bases between. Per the germline V gene, CDR1 is MNHEY and CDR2 is SVGAGI. The CDR3 runs to 13 residues.

This clonotype has just a few counts. The chain combines TRBV20-1 with TRBJ2-3, with 14 bases identical to TRBD2. The germline V gene encodes CDR1 DFQATT and CDR2 SNEGSKA (reference sequence). The V segment lost 4 bases and the J segment 8 bases; nucleotides outside the gene matches: 11. This CDR3 spans 16 amino acids. The CDR3 sequence is CSATRTSGGQRGTQYF. As DNA, the CDR3 is TGCAGTGCTACCCGGACTAGCGGGGGGCAAAGGGGTACGCAGTATTTT.

The gene calls are TRBV5-6 and TRBJ2-7; TRBD1 is a possible D gene (6 bases). Germline-derived CDR1 and CDR2 are SGHDT and YYEEEE. V gave up 1 base and J gave up 2 bases, with 10 bases separating them. The CDR3 runs to 14 residues. CDR3 residues: CASSLYRDTYEQYF. In DNA, the CDR3 is TGTGCCAGCAGCTTGTATAGGGACACCTACGAGCAGTACTTC.

The chain is built from TRBV9 and TRBJ1-6, with a weak D call TRBD1 (6 bases). The CDR3 length is 15 residues. Germline V CDR1 and CDR2: SGDLS, YYNGEE. The V gene lost 4 bases and the J gene lost 6 bases, with 14 bases spanning the gap. CDR3 sequence: CASSQRTDGNSPLHF. The CDR3 coding sequence is TGTGCCAGCAGCCAGCGGACAGACGGTAATTCACCCCTCCACTTT.

This clonotype was detected ten times or more. The gene calls are TRBV28 and TRBJ2-7; D possibly corresponds to TRBD2 (6 bases). V was clipped by 2 bases and J by 0 bases, with 8 bases between them. CDR1 and CDR2 (germline): MDHEN, SYDVKM. The CDR3 totals 14 residues. CDR3: CASSLRAGSYEQYF. CDR3 coding DNA: TGTGCCAGCAGTTTAAGAGCGGGCTCCTACGAGCAGTACTTC. The whole variable domain, remainder taken from reference TRBV28 and TRBJ2-7, is DVKVTQSSRYLVKRTGEKVFLECVQDMDHENMFWYRQDPGLGLRLIYFSYDVKMKEKGDIPEGYSVSREKKERFSLILESASTNQTSMYLCASSLRAGSYEQYFGPGTRLTVT.

The rearrangement joins TRBV2 to TRBJ1-2, with D tentatively TRBD1 (5 bases). Germline assignment: CDR1 SNHLY and CDR2 FYNNEI. V shed 8 bases and J shed 3 bases, with 19 bases lying between them. The CDR3 has 15 amino acids. The CDR3 loop is CASPIGGNSDYGYTF. CDR3 sequence (DNA): TGTGCCAGCCCCATCGGGGGGAACTCCGACTATGGCTACACCTTC.

This sequence joins TRBV12-3 or TRBV12-4 and TRBJ1-6, with 10 bases identical to TRBD1. The CDR3 extends over 15 amino acids. V shed 5 bases and J 6 bases; nucleotides not matched to a gene: 4. CDR3 residues: CASSRGQGPNSPLHF. Written as DNA, the CDR3 is TGTGCCAGCAGTCGGGGACAGGGGCCTAATTCACCCCTCCACTTT.

CDR3 loop: CASSLYRAYEQYF. The CDR3 nucleotides are TGTGCCAGCAGTTTATACAGGGCCTACGAGCAGTACTTC. The genes are TRBV2 and TRBJ2-7; perhaps TRBD1 as D (6 bases). This CDR3 spans 13 amino acids. The V end lost 5 bases, the J end lost 2 bases, and 10 bases lay between the germline ends. Germline CDR1 and CDR2: SNHLY and FYNNEI.

This clonotype has more than one count but fewer than ten. The rearrangement joins TRBV20-1 to TRBJ1-3; a weak D match, TRBD1 (5 bases). There are 15 residues in the CDR3. Germline lookup yields CDR1 DFQATT and CDR2 SNEGSKA (reference sequence). Trimming took 5 bases from V and 3 from J, leaving 17 bases between them. The CDR3 DNA reads TGCAGTGCTCTCCTCGGGGGTCCGGGTGGAAACACCATATATTTT. This encodes CSALLGGPGGNTIYF.

The genes are TRBV6-4 and TRBJ2-5; tentatively, D is TRBD1 or TRBD2 (5 bases each). CDR1 and CDR2 (germline): MRHNA, SNTAGT. Trimming cost V 3 bases and J 2 bases, with 16 bases left between them. The CDR3 is made up of 16 amino acids. The CDR3 protein is CASSESGRAPQETQYF. In DNA form, the CDR3 reads TGTGCCAGCAGTGAGTCGGGACGAGCGCCGCAAGAGACCCAGTACTTC.

The genes are TRBV9 and TRBJ1-1; no clear D. From germline, CDR1 is SGDLS and CDR2 YYNGEE. CDR3 length: 13 residues. V lost 3 bases and J lost 5, with 11 bases in between. The CDR3 region is CASSAERGTEAFF. The CDR3 DNA reads as TGTGCCAGCAGCGCCGAACGTGGGACTGAAGCTTTCTTT.

J is TRBJ1-2 and V is TRBV9; 10 nucleotides match TRBD1. The trim removed 0 bases at V and 6 bases at J, leaving 2 bases unmatched. The CDR3 spans 14 residues. Germline CDR1 and CDR2: SGDLS and YYNGEE. The chain's CDR3 is CASSVGGTGDGYTF. Here the CDR3 DNA reads TGTGCCAGCAGCGTAGGGGGGACAGGGGATGGCTACACCTTC.

On this clonotype itself: A much larger clonotype is one base distant, so this may be a read error. The CDR3 ends on some other residue instead of the conserved phenylalanine or tryptophan, so this is likely a read error. The rearrangement links TRBV4-1 to TRBJ1-2, with D maybe TRBD1 (5 bases). Trimming removed 8 bases from V and 3 bases from J, with 13 bases in between. There are 13 residues in the CDR3. Germline CDR1 is MGHRA and CDR2 is YSYEKL. The CDR3 sequence: CASGTEDYYGYTS. As DNA, the CDR3 is TGCGCCAGCGGGACGGAGGATTACTATGGCTACACCTCC.

The genes are TRBV5-1 and TRBJ2-1; 11 bases are shared with TRBD2. The V gene's germline CDR1 is SGHRS and CDR2 YFSETQ. Trimming took 1 base from V and 4 from J; bases not matched to a gene: 4. The CDR3 loop spans 16 amino acids. The CDR3: CASSLIAGGQYNEQFF. The CDR3 nucleotides are TGCGCCAGCAGCTTGATAGCGGGGGGGCAGTACAATGAGCAGTTCTTC. Using reference TRBV5-1 and TRBJ2-1 for the parts outside the CDR3, the full variable domain is KAGVTQTPRYLIKTRGQQVTLSCSPISGHRSVSWYQQTPGQGLQFLFEYFSETQRNKGNFPGRFSGRQFSNSRSEMNVSTLELGDSALYLCASSLIAGGQYNEQFFGPGTRLTVL.

This rearrangement joins TRBV9 to TRBJ1-2; D unresolved. CDR1 is SGDLS and CDR2 is YYNGEE in the germline V gene. V was cut by 2 bases and J by 11 bases, with 13 bases left in between. The CDR3 covers 12 residues. In nucleotides, the CDR3 is TGTGCCAGCAGCGTCTCCGGCGTTGGTTACACCTTC. Translating it yields CASSVSGVGYTF.

This clonotype was observed many times. V gene TRBV20-1 combines with J gene TRBJ2-7, with D possibly matching TRBD2 (5 bases). The V gene's germline CDR1 is DFQATT and CDR2 SNEGSKA (reference sequence). The CDR3 has 15 residues. The V gene lost 1 base and the J gene lost 1 base, with 14 bases spanning the gap. The CDR3: CSARVTGQRSYEQYF. The CDR3 DNA reads TGCAGTGCTAGAGTGACCGGGCAGCGGTCCTACGAGCAGTACTTC.

Concerning this clonotype: One end of the junction fails to match germline, which may point to a read error. This chain connects TRBV24-1 to TRBJ2-3, with 13 nucleotides matching TRBD2. Germline-derived CDR1 and CDR2 are KGHDR and SFDVKD. The CDR3 sequence is 19 residues long. The CDR3 region is CAASAVSGTSGASTDTQYF. The CDR3 region has the DNA TGTGCCGCCAGTGCGGTAAGCGGGACTAGCGGGGCTAGCACAGATACGCAGTATTTT.

This clonotype was detected many times. J is TRBJ1-5 and V is TRBV12-3 or TRBV12-4; D might be TRBD1 (5 bases). The CDR3 sequence is 17 residues long. Deletions cut 6 bases from V and 0 bases from J, with 18 bases between. The CDR3 region has the DNA TGTGCCAGCAGCCGATACACCCAGGGCGTTAGCAATCAGCCCCAGCATTTT. This encodes CASSRYTQGVSNQPQHF.

This chain uses TRBV9 with TRBJ2-7, with D tentatively TRBD2 (6 bases). CDR3 length: 14 residues. V lost 3 bases and J lost 7, with 17 bases in between. Germline V gives CDR1 SGDLS, CDR2 YYNGEE. CDR3 coding DNA: TGTGCCAGCAGCGCCCTAGAGGGGAGGTATGAGCAGTACTTC. Amino acids: CASSALEGRYEQYF.

The chain employs TRBV9 and TRBJ2-1; D is unclear. CDR1 and CDR2 from the germline V gene are SGDLS and YYNGEE. This CDR3 region has 12 residues. Trimming removed 6 bases from V and 8 bases from J, with 12 bases in between. CDR3 nucleotides: TGTGCCAGCAAAAACGCTCAGGATGAGCAGTTCTTC. Its protein product is CASKNAQDEQFF.

The CDR3 is CASSLSPTYGYTF. Written as DNA, the CDR3 is TGTGCCAGCAGTTTATCACCGACATATGGCTACACCTTC. The gene calls are TRBV27 and TRBJ1-2; no firm D call. V lost 0 bases to trimming and J lost 5 bases, with 7 bases between them. CDR1 is MNHEY and CDR2 is SMNVEV in the germline V gene (reference sequence). The CDR3 is 13 residues long.

V and J are TRBV18 and TRBJ2-7; TRBD1 matches at 9 bases. After removal of 4 bases from V and 7 bases from J, the junction contained 11 bases not matched to a gene. From germline, CDR1 is KGHSH and CDR2 LQKENI. This CDR3 has 15 residues. The CDR3 DNA follows: TGTGCCAGCTCACTAGGGACAGGGAGTTCCAATGAGCAGTACTTC. Amino acids: CASSLGTGSSNEQYF.

The rearrangement uses TRBV7-2 and TRBJ1-4, with D unclear. This CDR3 spans 15 amino acids. The germline gives CDR1 SGHTA, CDR2 FQGNSA. Trimming cost V 2 bases and J 0 bases, with 7 bases left between them. The CDR3 bases are TGTGCCAGCAGCTTAACGTCTGCAACTAATGAAAAACTGTTTTTT. Translated: CASSLTSATNEKLFF.

V is TRBV14 and J is TRBJ2-3; D is unresolved. Trimming left V 1 base short and J 3 bases short, with 11 bases between. Germline loops: CDR1 SGHDN, CDR2 FVKESK. The CDR3 consists of 15 residues. CDR3 DNA: TGTGCCAGCAGCCAAGCGGTGTTTAAGACAGATACGCAGTATTTT. Protein sequence: CASSQAVFKTDTQYF.

The genes are TRBV13 and TRBJ2-1, with D possibly TRBD1 on 6 matching bases. Trimming removed 5 bases from V and 9 bases from J, with 20 bases in between. The CDR3 loop spans 15 amino acids. Germline V gene sequence: CDR1 PRHDT, CDR2 FYEKMQ (reference sequence). Written as DNA, the CDR3 is TGTGCCAGCAGCCTGGGGGCTAGCAAGGGTTTTGAGCAGTTCTTC. Amino acids: CASSLGASKGFEQFF.

This clonotype turned up a few times. The rearrangement links TRBV20-1 to TRBJ1-1; D remains ambiguous. CDR1 is DFQATT and CDR2 is SNEGSKA in the germline V gene (reference sequence). The V end lost 2 bases, the J end lost 1 base, and 2 bases lay between the germline ends. CDR3 length: 11 residues. As DNA, the CDR3 is TGCAGTGCTAGACAGAACACTGAAGCTTTCTTT. Translating it yields CSARQNTEAFF.

In this sample, this clonotype turned up once. The chain carries TRBV20-1 and TRBJ2-1, with 7 bases that match TRBD2. The ends lost 6 bases at V and 2 bases at J; junction bases unmatched: 13. The CDR3 has 16 amino acids. Germline V gene sequence: CDR1 DFQATT, CDR2 SNEGSKA (reference sequence). The CDR3 DNA is TGCAGTGCCCCCTTGAGCGGGGAGGCGCCCTACAATGAGCAGTTCTTC. This sequence encodes CSAPLSGEAPYNEQFF.